Listed below are T cell receptor beta chains from one sample, sequenced in a study of identical twins. One entry per CDR3 protein results from TCRdb running MiXCR on the 5' RACE reads. The sample yields hundreds of thousands of distinct CDR3 sequences, approximately 18% seen once. The sample also formed part of further work on T cells expressing NK-cell markers.

The sequenced material came from PBMCs. All receptors derive from a woman aged 18-29 years in good health. The CDR3 runs from the conserved cysteine through the conserved F or W. D genes are given only for firm matches. Expanded clones get a size class; other rows say once, few or many, or leave the size out.

V	D	size	J	CDR3	DNA
TRBV6-1	.	few	TRBJ2-1	CATSPGGSLNEQFF	TGTGCCACCTCCCCGGGCGGCTCCCTAAATGAGCAGTTCTTC
TRBV7-7	TRBD2	many	TRBJ2-1	CASSVTSGSGYEQFF	TGTGCCAGCAGCGTGACTAGCGGGAGTGGCTATGAGCAGTTCTTC
TRBV20-1	.	.	TRBJ2-7	CSAQRSLYEQYF	TGCAGTGCCCAACGCTCGCTCTACGAGCAGTACTTC
TRBV27	TRBD1	few	TRBJ1-5	CASSHRGQGQPQHF	TGTGCCAGCAGTCACAGGGGGCAGGGACAGCCCCAGCATTTT
TRBV12-3/TRBV12-4	TRBD2	few	TRBJ2-3	CASRRTSGSLGDTQYF	TGTGCCAGCAGGAGGACTAGCGGGTCCTTGGGGGATACGCAGTATTTT
TRBV6-1	.	many	TRBJ2-1	CASSHPGPIAASYNEQFF	TGTGCCAGCAGCCACCCTGGACCCATAGCCGCCTCCTACAATGAGCAGTTCTTC
TRBV6-2/TRBV6-3	.	few	TRBJ2-7	CASSSRRQSKVLGEQYF	TGTGCCAGCAGTTCAAGGAGACAAAGCAAAGTCCTGGGCGAGCAGTACTTC
TRBV9	.	.	TRBJ2-1	CASSEEGALFNEQFF	TGTGCCAGCAGCGAGGAGGGGGCGCTTTTTAATGAGCAGTTCTTC
TRBV12-3/TRBV12-4	TRBD1	many	TRBJ2-3	CASSPDRGRTDTQYF	TGTGCCAGCAGCCCTGACAGGGGACGCACAGATACGCAGTATTTT
TRBV3-1	TRBD2	once	TRBJ2-1	CASSHPRGLAGPTPYNEQFF	TGTGCCAGCAGCCACCCTAGGGGACTAGCGGGGCCGACTCCCTACAATGAGCAGTTCTTC
TRBV6-6	TRBD1	few	TRBJ1-4	CASSRDRIEKLFF	TGTGCCAGCAGCCGGGACAGGATTGAAAAACTGTTTTTT
TRBV12-3/TRBV12-4	TRBD2	.	TRBJ2-1	CASRGGRGGEQFF	TGTGCCAGCAGAGGCGGGAGGGGAGGTGAGCAGTTCTTC
TRBV10-3	TRBD2	few	TRBJ2-1	CATAPMTSPSSYNEQFF	TGTGCCACCGCGCCGATGACTAGCCCTAGCTCCTACAATGAGCAGTTCTTC
TRBV9	TRBD2	few	TRBJ2-7	CASSVVRCGSLYEQYF	TGTGCCAGCAGCGTAGTTAGGTGCGGGAGCCTCTACGAGCAGTACTTC
TRBV27	.	.	TRBJ1-5	CASSGPQGELIQPQHF	TGTGCCAGCAGTGGGCCACAGGGAGAATTAATCCAGCCCCAGCATTTT
TRBV29-1	.	many	TRBJ2-1	CSVDGTESSYNEQFF	TGCAGCGTTGATGGGACGGAGAGCTCCTACAATGAGCAGTTCTTC
TRBV7-9	.	few	TRBJ2-1	CASSSAAGRGSDEQFF	TGTGCCAGCAGCTCCGCGGCGGGTAGGGGAAGCGATGAGCAGTTCTTC
TRBV20-1	.	few	TRBJ2-3	CSARPETSTDTQYF	TGCAGTGCTCGTCCCGAAACTAGCACAGATACGCAGTATTTT
TRBV19	TRBD1	.	TRBJ2-3	CASSTLGQGPVGVTQYF	TGTGCCAGTAGTACCCTCGGACAGGGACCCGTCGGGGTTACGCAGTATTTT
TRBV20-1	.	.	TRBJ1-6	CSAQGFNSPLHF	TGCAGTGCCCAGGGTTTCAATTCACCCCTCCACTTT
TRBV21-1	.	.	TRBJ2-1	CASSSSGRARCGEQFF	TGTGCCAGCAGCTCTAGCGGGAGGGCCCGCTGCGGTGAGCAGTTCTTC
TRBV6-1	TRBD1	.	TRBJ2-7	CASSDTGTGSSYEQYF	TGTGCCAGCAGCGACACCGGGACAGGGAGCTCCTACGAGCAGTACTTC
TRBV12-5	TRBD2	.	TRBJ2-1	CASGSGTIYNEQFF	TGTGCTAGTGGTTCCGGGACTATATACAATGAGCAGTTCTTC